Included here is one T cell receptor (beta chain) sequence, with context. Its specificity is not known. The CDR3 runs 13 residues. V lost 5 bases, J lost 2 bases, and 3 bases stayed unmatched. Germline V gene lookup returns CDR1 SGHAT and CDR2 FQNNGV. The data derive from a study of cytomegalovirus exposure and HLA in healthy donors. In the study overall: In a previous analysis, around 120 million unique TCR beta sequences were found from some 200 million T cells.

Both 60 Vbeta primers and 13 Jbeta primers went into the PCR. Source study methods: Later reanalysis found 70 million to 95 million unique TCR beta chains, around 9.9 million of them shared. Using immunoSEQ multiplex PCR, the repertoire was profiled, and TCRdb retains in-frame clones only, with some absent. That table is the source of V, J and clone size, and D and trimming were worked out from the DNA. The sample carries some 140,000 clones, about 76% recorded once. Findings of the study overall: Exclusion as indistinguishable affected some V segments, including TRBV6-2 and TRBV6-3. A later analysis by the authors found several of the most significant clusters apparently linked to common viral pathogens.

V is TRBV11-2 and J is TRBJ2-7; TRBD1 agrees at 7 bases. The sequenced sample consisted of PBMCs. The sequence came from a female donor in good health and CMV-seronegative. CDR3 in amino acids: CASSLGTAYEQYF. The CDR3 bases are TGTGCCAGCAGCCTCGGGACAGCCTACGAGCAGTACTTC.